The rows below give T cell receptor beta chains drawn from one sample of a study of Ad26.COV2.S vaccination and SARS-CoV-2 variants. Clones were read by immunoSEQ multiplex PCR, and TCRdb kept only the in-frame ones, dropping some. The sample holds 350,000 to 450,000 clones; about nine tenths are singletons and the top ten take about 3.4%. The starting material was peripheral blood, obtained in a trial of Ad26.COV2.S vaccine versus placebo. These receptors all come from a person between 18 and 59 years old who received the Ad26.COV2.S COVID-19 vaccine or a placebo. Each CDR3 is given with its conserved first and last residue. Each record gives: D gene, J gene, clone size, V gene, CDR3 DNA, CDR3 protein. D genes are given only for firm matches. The listing skips clone size in some rows; elsewhere it reads once, few, many or a size class.

d_call: TRBD1
j_call: TRBJ1-3
clone_size: -
v_call: TRBV18
cdr3_nt: TGTGCCAGCTCACCGACAGGGGTAGGATCTGGAAACACCATATATTTT
cdr3_aa: CASSPTGVGSGNTIYF

d_call: TRBD1
j_call: TRBJ2-7
clone_size: -
v_call: TRBV6-6
cdr3_nt: TGTGCCAGCAACCTCGGACAGGGAGACATCGAGCAGTACTTC
cdr3_aa: CASNLGQGDIEQYF

d_call: TRBD2
j_call: TRBJ2-3
clone_size: -
v_call: TRBV15
cdr3_nt: TGTGCCACCAGCAGCAGGACTAGCGGGGGTACTAGCACAGATACGCAGTATTTT
cdr3_aa: CATSSRTSGGTSTDTQYF

d_call: -
j_call: TRBJ2-1
clone_size: -
v_call: TRBV20-1
cdr3_nt: TGCAGTGCCGAGAGAGCCAATGAGCAGTTCTTC
cdr3_aa: CSAERANEQFF

d_call: -
j_call: TRBJ2-3
clone_size: -
v_call: TRBV2
cdr3_nt: TGTGCCAGCAGTGACACAGATACGCAGTATTTT
cdr3_aa: CASSDTDTQYF

d_call: -
j_call: TRBJ2-7
clone_size: -
v_call: TRBV3-1/TRBV3-2
cdr3_nt: TGTGCCAGCAGCCGTTCCCCGGACAGACTCTCCTACGAGCAGTACTTC
cdr3_aa: CASSRSPDRLSYEQYF

d_call: -
j_call: TRBJ2-7
clone_size: -
v_call: TRBV27
cdr3_nt: TGTGCCAGCAGTTTATCAGGGGCAGAGTACTACGAGCAGTACTTC
cdr3_aa: CASSLSGAEYYEQYF

d_call: -
j_call: TRBJ1-5
clone_size: -
v_call: TRBV6-2/TRBV6-3
cdr3_nt: TGTGCCAGCAGTTACCCCACCCCAGGGACTAATCAGCCCCAGCATTTT
cdr3_aa: CASSYPTPGTNQPQHF

d_call: -
j_call: TRBJ2-1
clone_size: once
v_call: TRBV6-6
cdr3_nt: TGTGCCAGCAGTTATATTGGCAAACAGAGGGATGAGCAGTTCTTC
cdr3_aa: CASSYIGKQRDEQFF

d_call: -
j_call: TRBJ2-7
clone_size: -
v_call: TRBV4-1
cdr3_nt: TGCGCCAGCAGCCAAGATTTAGGGGGGACAGTCGGGCCTAACCACGAGCAGTACTTC
cdr3_aa: CASSQDLGGTVGPNHEQYF

d_call: -
j_call: TRBJ1-2
clone_size: -
v_call: TRBV4-1
cdr3_nt: TGCGCCAGCAGCCAGGGGGGTTTCGGCTATGGCTACACCTTC
cdr3_aa: CASSQGGFGYGYTF

d_call: -
j_call: TRBJ1-1
clone_size: once
v_call: TRBV7-3
cdr3_nt: TGTGCCAGCAGCTTAATGGTCCTGCGGGACACTGAAGCTTTCTTT
cdr3_aa: CASSLMVLRDTEAFF

d_call: -
j_call: TRBJ1-5
clone_size: once
v_call: TRBV30
cdr3_nt: TGTGCCTGGAGTGTCCCCAGTGAGGCAGGTACTGATCAGCCCCAGCATTTT
cdr3_aa: CAWSVPSEAGTDQPQHF

d_call: -
j_call: TRBJ1-4
clone_size: -
v_call: TRBV6-5
cdr3_nt: TGTGCCACCAGCTCCCCGGGGTCGAGGGGAAAACTGTTTTTT
cdr3_aa: CATSSPGSRGKLFF

d_call: -
j_call: TRBJ2-3
clone_size: once
v_call: TRBV2
cdr3_nt: TGTGCCAGCAGTGAATTATTCAGGGATACAGATACGCAGTATTTT
cdr3_aa: CASSELFRDTDTQYF

d_call: TRBD2
j_call: TRBJ2-5
clone_size: -
v_call: TRBV5-4
cdr3_nt: TGTGCCAGCAGCCCACATACCTCGGCGGGGGGGGAGACCCAGTACTTC
cdr3_aa: CASSPHTSAGGETQYF

d_call: -
j_call: TRBJ2-7
clone_size: -
v_call: TRBV30
cdr3_nt: TGTGCCTGGAGTGTGCAAGTTTACGAGCAGTACTTC
cdr3_aa: CAWSVQVYEQYF

d_call: TRBD1
j_call: TRBJ2-7
clone_size: -
v_call: TRBV5-4
cdr3_nt: TGTGCCAGCAGCCAGGGACAGGGAGTCGCCTACGAGCAGTACTTC
cdr3_aa: CASSQGQGVAYEQYF

d_call: TRBD1
j_call: TRBJ1-4
clone_size: -
v_call: TRBV10-3
cdr3_nt: TGTGCCATCAGTCACGGACAGGATAATGAAAAACTGTTTTTT
cdr3_aa: CAISHGQDNEKLFF

d_call: -
j_call: TRBJ1-1
clone_size: -
v_call: TRBV9
cdr3_nt: TGTGCCAGCAGCGCCGTAAGGGGGTACCCTGAAGCTTTCTTT
cdr3_aa: CASSAVRGYPEAFF

d_call: -
j_call: TRBJ1-1
clone_size: -
v_call: TRBV6-5
cdr3_nt: TGTGCCAGCAGTCGGACTTTCGCGAACACTGAAGCTTTCTTT
cdr3_aa: CASSRTFANTEAFF

d_call: TRBD2
j_call: TRBJ2-7
clone_size: -
v_call: TRBV7-2
cdr3_nt: TGTGCCAGCAATCTGCGGGGGAGTGAGCAGTACTTC
cdr3_aa: CASNLRGSEQYF

d_call: -
j_call: TRBJ1-6
clone_size: few
v_call: TRBV7-8
cdr3_nt: TGTGCCAGCAGCTTAGTGGGCCCCGCGGATTCACCCCTCCACTTT
cdr3_aa: CASSLVGPADSPLHF

d_call: TRBD2
j_call: TRBJ2-5
clone_size: -
v_call: TRBV4-2
cdr3_nt: TGTGCCAGCAGCCAAATCGGGACTAGCAGTGAGACCCAGTACTTC
cdr3_aa: CASSQIGTSSETQYF

d_call: TRBD1
j_call: TRBJ1-2
clone_size: -
v_call: TRBV29-1
cdr3_nt: TGCAGCACCCGGGACAGGGGTGGCTACACCTTC
cdr3_aa: CSTRDRGGYTF